One and the same sample provided the 10 T cell receptor beta chains below, sequenced in a study of control samples from healthy donors and cancer patients. The method was immunoSEQ multiplex PCR; TCRdb's version includes in-frame clones alone and lacks a portion of them. Of 170,000 or so clones in the sample, about 94% were seen once. Sequencing was done on a sample of blood. These receptors were collected from a woman in her thirties or forties in good health.

This clone has a single count. The chain has TRBV4-3 and TRBJ1-4; D unclear. The ends were cut back, 0 bases at V and 6 bases at J, with 11 bases in the middle. The CDR3 spans 15 residues. The germline V gene encodes CDR1 LGHNA and CDR2 YSLEER. CDR3 loop: CASSQDVGEDEKLFF. In DNA, the CDR3 is TGCGCCAGCAGCCAAGATGTCGGGGAGGATGAAAAACTGTTTTTT.

This chain connects TRBV29-1 to TRBJ1-2; D remains ambiguous. The germline V gene has CDR1 SQVTM and CDR2 ANQGSEA. CDR3 length: 10 residues. Deletions cut 3 bases from V and 7 bases from J, with 6 bases between. DNA of the CDR3: TGCAGCGTTGATTATGGTGGCTACACCTTC. It specifies CSVDYGGYTF.

This chain uses TRBV27 with TRBJ1-1, with TRBD1 identical over 7 bases. V shed 2 bases and J 7 bases; nucleotides not matched to a gene: 10. The germline CDR1 and CDR2 sequences are MNHEY and SMNVEV (reference sequence). The CDR3 is 15 amino acids. In nucleotides, the CDR3 is TGTGCCAGCAGTTTAGTTCGCAGCGGGACAGATGAAGCTTTCTTT. Translating it yields CASSLVRSGTDEAFF.

The chain has TRBV4-3 and TRBJ2-3, with 8 bases identical to TRBD1. CDR3 size: 21 residues. The V gene end was trimmed by 2 bases and the J gene end by 0 bases; junction bases not matched to a gene: 19. CDR1 is LGHNA and CDR2 is YSLEER in the germline V gene. In nucleotides, the CDR3 is TGCGCCAGCAGCCAACTTAAGGGGACAGGCCGACATTTGACTAGCACAGATACGCAGTATTTT. Translated, it gives CASSQLKGTGRHLTSTDTQYF.

V and J are TRBV9 and TRBJ1-1; D not resolved. This CDR3 is 11 amino acids long. Germline V CDR1 and CDR2: SGDLS, YYNGEE. Trimming removed 7 bases at V and 2 bases at J, with 6 bases between. Written as DNA, the CDR3 is TGTGCCAGCGGCACAAACACTGAAGCTTTCTTT. It yields the protein CASGTNTEAFF.

V and J are TRBV5-4 and TRBJ2-7; 9 bases map to TRBD1. V shed 5 bases and J 3 bases; nucleotides not matched to a gene: 6. The V gene's germline CDR1 is SGHNT and CDR2 YYREEE (reference sequence). There are 14 residues in the CDR3. CDR3 nucleotide sequence: TGTGCCAGCAGTCTTAGACAGGGGGACTACGAGCAGTACTTC. Translation: CASSLRQGDYEQYF.

The chain employs TRBV11-2 and TRBJ2-7; D may be TRBD2 (5 bases). The CDR3 totals 14 residues. Germline loops: CDR1 SGHAT, CDR2 FQNNGV. The V and J ends lost 5 bases and 3 bases respectively, with 14 bases between them. CDR3: CASSGVGSLYEQYF. CDR3 bases: TGTGCCAGCAGCGGGGTGGGGAGTCTCTACGAGCAGTACTTC.

The chain recombines TRBV4-3 with TRBJ2-1, with 12 positions matching TRBD1. V dropped 0 bases and J dropped 0; count of bases not matched to a gene: 9. The CDR3 length is 20 residues. Germline V gives CDR1 LGHNA, CDR2 YSLEER. The DNA of the CDR3 is TGCGCCAGCAGCCAAGAGAGGGACAGGGGGCTGGTGAGCTCCTACAATGAGCAGTTCTTC. Translation gives CASSQERDRGLVSSYNEQFF.

V and J are TRBV7-2 and TRBJ1-1; no reliable D call. V was shortened by 1 base and J by 1 base, with 10 bases between the two germline ends. The germline CDR1 and CDR2 sequences are SGHTA and FQGNSA. The CDR3 covers 15 residues. The CDR3 DNA sequence: TGTGCCAGCAGCTTAGTTGGCGGTCGGAACACTGAAGCTTTCTTT. The encoded protein is CASSLVGGRNTEAFF. The whole variable domain, remainder taken from reference TRBV7-2 and TRBJ1-1, is GAGVSQSPSNKVTEKGKDVELRCDPISGHTALYWYRQSLGQGLEFLIYFQGNSAPDKSGLPSDRFSAERTGGSVSTLTIQRTQQEDSAVYLCASSLVGGRNTEAFFGQGTRLTVV.

The table lists this clone with a few counts. The CDR3 nucleotides are TGTGCCTGGAGGACAGGGTCTGGACAGCCCCAGCATTTT. Its protein is CAWRTGSGQPQHF. The chain has TRBV30 and TRBJ1-5, with 7 bases lining up with TRBD1. Germline CDR1 GTSNPN, CDR2 SVGIG (reference sequence). The CDR3 covers 13 residues. Germline trimming cut 3 bases from V and 7 bases from J; bases unmatched to any gene: 6.